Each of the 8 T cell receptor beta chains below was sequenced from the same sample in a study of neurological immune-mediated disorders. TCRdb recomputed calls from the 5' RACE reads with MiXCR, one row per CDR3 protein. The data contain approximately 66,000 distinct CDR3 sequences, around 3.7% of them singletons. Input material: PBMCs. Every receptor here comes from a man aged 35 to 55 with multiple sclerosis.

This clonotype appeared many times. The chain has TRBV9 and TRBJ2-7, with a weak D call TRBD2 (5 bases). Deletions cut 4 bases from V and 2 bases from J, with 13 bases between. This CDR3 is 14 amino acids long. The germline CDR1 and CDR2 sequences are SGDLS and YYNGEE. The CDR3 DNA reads TGTGCCAGCAGCCCGGACTCTGGGCCCTACGAGCAGTACTTC. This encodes CASSPDSGPYEQYF.

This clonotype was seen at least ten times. The CDR3 reads CAISGDREHGYTF. DNA for the CDR3: TGTGCCATCAGTGGGGACAGGGAGCATGGCTACACCTTC. The chain couples TRBV10-3 to TRBJ1-2; 9 bases map to TRBD1. The length of the CDR3 is 13 residues. Germline V gives CDR1 ENHRY, CDR2 SYGVKD. After removal of 4 bases from V and 6 bases from J, the junction contained 3 bases not matched to a gene.

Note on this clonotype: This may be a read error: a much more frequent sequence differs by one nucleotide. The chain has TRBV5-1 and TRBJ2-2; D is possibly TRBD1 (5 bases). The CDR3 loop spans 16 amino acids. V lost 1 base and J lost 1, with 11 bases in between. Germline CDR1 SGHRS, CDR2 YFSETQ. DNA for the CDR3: TGCGCCAGCAGCTTGTGGGGCGGCAAGAACACCGGGGAGCTGTTTTTT. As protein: CASSLWGGKNTGELFF. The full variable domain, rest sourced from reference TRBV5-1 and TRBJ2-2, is KAGVTQTPRYLIKTRGQQVTLSCSPISGHRSVSWYQQTPGQGLQFLFEYFSETQRNKGNFPGRFSGRQFSNSRSEMNVSTLELGDSALYLCASSLWGGKNTGELFFGEGSRLTVL.

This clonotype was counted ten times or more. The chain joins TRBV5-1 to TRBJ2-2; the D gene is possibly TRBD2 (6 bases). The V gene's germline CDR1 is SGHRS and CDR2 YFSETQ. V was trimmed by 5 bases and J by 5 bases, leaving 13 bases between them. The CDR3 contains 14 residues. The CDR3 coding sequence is TGCGCCAGCAGAGCGCGGGGAATGACCGGGGAGCTGTTTTTT. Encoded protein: CASRARGMTGELFF.

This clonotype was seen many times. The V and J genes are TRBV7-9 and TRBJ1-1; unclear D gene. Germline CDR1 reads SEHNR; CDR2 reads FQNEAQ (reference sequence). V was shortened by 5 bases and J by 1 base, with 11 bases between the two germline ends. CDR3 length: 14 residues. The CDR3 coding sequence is TGTGCCAGCAGCCATGCCGAAGGGAACACTGAAGCTTTCTTT. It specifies CASSHAEGNTEAFF.

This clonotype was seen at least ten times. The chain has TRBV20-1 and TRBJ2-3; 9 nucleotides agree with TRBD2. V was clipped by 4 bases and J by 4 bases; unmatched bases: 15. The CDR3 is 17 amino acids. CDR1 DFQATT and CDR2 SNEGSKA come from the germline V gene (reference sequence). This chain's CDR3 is CSAIQAGGNRWSDTQYF. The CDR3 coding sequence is TGCAGTGCTATCCAAGCGGGAGGTAACCGTTGGTCAGATACGCAGTATTTT.

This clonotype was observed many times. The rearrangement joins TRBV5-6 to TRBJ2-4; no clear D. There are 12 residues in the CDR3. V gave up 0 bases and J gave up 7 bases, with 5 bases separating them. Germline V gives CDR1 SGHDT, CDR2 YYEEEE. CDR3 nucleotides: TGTGCCAGCAGCTTGGTAGCCAACATTCAGTACTTC. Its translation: CASSLVANIQYF.

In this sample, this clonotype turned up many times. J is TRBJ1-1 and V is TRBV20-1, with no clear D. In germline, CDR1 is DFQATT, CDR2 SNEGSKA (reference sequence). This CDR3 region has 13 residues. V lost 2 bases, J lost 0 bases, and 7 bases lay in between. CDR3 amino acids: CSARQPMNTEAFF. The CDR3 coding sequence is TGCAGTGCTAGACAGCCCATGAACACTGAAGCTTTCTTT.